This T cell receptor (beta chain) comes out of a study of OX40 agonist ivuxolimab in advanced cancers. Turning to the study itself: Head and neck, renal cell, melanoma or hepatocellular carcinoma were the cancers that dose-escalation patients had. At around 83% male, the cohort had a mean age of around 56 years, ranging from about 20 to 90.

Excluded were patients having autoimmune disease history or systemic immunosuppression. Profiled with immunoSEQ multiplex PCR; TCRdb holds only in-frame clones, not every one. The repertoire has around 100,000 clones, approximately 90% of them found once; the top ten carry about 0.49%. Germline V gene sequence: CDR1 SGHNT, CDR2 YENEEA. The CDR3 has 15 residues. Trimming pared 5 bases from V and 3 bases from J, leaving 16 bases between. The TCR sequence derives from an adult with an advanced solid tumor such as melanoma, head and neck, liver or kidney cancer. The sample here was CD4+ or CD8+ T cells sorted from blood, taken in a trial of the OX40 agonist ivuxolimab. The rearrangement links TRBV11-3 to TRBJ2-5, with D maybe TRBD1 (7 bases). The CDR3 DNA follows: TGTGCCAGCAGCAGAGCAGGGGGGATGGAAGAGACCCAGTACTTC. This sequence encodes CASSRAGGMEETQYF.